This T cell receptor (beta chain) is drawn from a study of blood T cell repertoires in COVID-19. The overall study: In each case, the material was cDNA or gDNA derived from T cells, B-cell-depleted T cells, or PBMCs.

Participant age was roughly 18 to 95 years, and participants resided in approximately 25 US areas. Participants were placed into cohorts based on the clinical history they reported. Cohort 3 recovery required two negative PCRs, clearance, or symptom resolution. Produced via immunoSEQ multiplex PCR; TCRdb's table is partial and in-frame only. This sample has 140,000 to 150,000 clones; 80% to 90% occur once, and the top ten carry approximately 10%. The sample consisted of PBMCs or T cells enriched from blood (not recorded which). The TCR comes from a man in his fifties or sixties who had recovered from COVID-19.

The CDR3 DNA sequence: TGTGCCAGCAGCAGTTATCCAGGACAGGGGTCTGGAAACACCATATATTTT. Translating it yields CASSSYPGQGSGNTIYF. This sequence joins TRBV5-8 and TRBJ1-3; 9 bases map to TRBD1. CDR1 is SGHTS and CDR2 is YDEGEE in the germline V gene. Trimming at V came to 4 bases and at J to 1 base, leaving 9 bases not matched to a gene. This CDR3 is 17 amino acids long.